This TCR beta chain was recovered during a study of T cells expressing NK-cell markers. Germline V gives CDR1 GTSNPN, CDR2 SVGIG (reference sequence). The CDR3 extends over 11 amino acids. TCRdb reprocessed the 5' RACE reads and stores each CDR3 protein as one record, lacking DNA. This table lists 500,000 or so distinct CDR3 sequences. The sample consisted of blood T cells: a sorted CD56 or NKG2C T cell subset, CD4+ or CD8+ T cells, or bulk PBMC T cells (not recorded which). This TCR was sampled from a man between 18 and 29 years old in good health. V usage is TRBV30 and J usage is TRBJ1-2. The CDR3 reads CAWSASYGYTF.